The 12 T cell receptor beta chains listed next were all sequenced from one sample in a study of cytomegalovirus exposure and HLA in healthy donors. Generated by immunoSEQ multiplex PCR, the TCRdb table keeps only in-frame clones and is missing some. The table records under 300,000 clones, 86% of them present only once. The sample was PBMCs. These TCRs come from a woman under 30 in good health and CMV-seronegative.

There are many counts of this clone. The rearrangement links TRBV9 to TRBJ2-5, with D perhaps TRBD2 (7 bases). The V end lost 0 bases, the J end lost 1 base, and 19 bases lay between the germline ends. The germline CDR1 and CDR2 sequences are SGDLS and YYNGEE. This CDR3 is 18 amino acids long. DNA of the CDR3: TGTGCCAGCAGCGTAGTTGATGTAGTCGGGGGGCCCCAAGAGACCCAGTACTTC. It is translated as CASSVVDVVGGPQETQYF.

The J gene is TRBJ1-2, the V gene TRBV6-5, with D hard to call. Deletions cut 6 bases from V and 4 bases from J, with 12 bases between. This CDR3 contains 13 residues. CDR1 and CDR2 from the germline V gene are MNHEY and SVGAGI. The CDR3 loop reads CASRRLTGYGYTF. The CDR3, as DNA: TGTGCCAGCAGGAGACTGACGGGCTATGGCTACACCTTC.

The rearrangement uses TRBV13 and TRBJ1-1; D might be TRBD1 (5 bases). Germline assignment: CDR1 PRHDT and CDR2 FYEKMQ (reference sequence). Trimming took 4 bases from V and 4 from J, leaving 13 bases between them. The CDR3 spans 14 residues. The CDR3 nucleotides read TGTGCCAGCAGCTCTGGGAATCAGGGCACTGAAGCTTTCTTT. Its translation is CASSSGNQGTEAFF.

CDR3 DNA sequence: TGCGCCAGCAGCCGGGCAGGACTCTCCTACGAGCAGTACTTC. Residues: CASSRAGLSYEQYF. This chain joins TRBV4-3 and TRBJ2-7; maybe TRBD2 (5 bases). Looked up from germline, CDR1 is LGHNA and CDR2 is YSLEER. CDR3 size: 14 residues. V was shortened by 4 bases and J by 0 bases, with 10 bases between the two germline ends.

The genes are TRBV28 and TRBJ2-1, with 7 bases that match TRBD2. Germline V gene data show CDR1 as MDHEN and CDR2 as SYDVKM. The V gene end was trimmed by 9 bases and the J gene end by 0 bases; junction bases not matched to a gene: 2. This CDR3 is built from 13 residues. CDR3 bases: TGTGCCAGTTTAGCGGGCTCCTACAATGAGCAGTTCTTC. Translated: CASLAGSYNEQFF. Combining the CDR3 with reference TRBV28 and TRBJ2-1 gives the whole variable domain DVKVTQSSRYLVKRTGEKVFLECVQDMDHENMFWYRQDPGLGLRLIYFSYDVKMKEKGDIPEGYSVSREKKERFSLILESASTNQTSMYLCASLAGSYNEQFFGPGTRLTVL.

About this clone itself: Other DNA sequences in this sample translate to the same CDR3. The gene calls are TRBV5-1 and TRBJ2-7, with 11 bases aligning to TRBD2. V lost 4 bases to trimming and J lost 2 bases; unmatched junction nucleotides: 5. The CDR3 is 15 residues long. Per the germline V gene, CDR1 is SGHRS and CDR2 is YFSETQ. The CDR3 nucleotides read TGCGCCAGCAGCCCGGGGACTAGCGGACCCTACGAGCAGTACTTC. It specifies CASSPGTSGPYEQYF. Full variable domain (outside the CDR3, taken from reference TRBV5-1 and TRBJ2-7): KAGVTQTPRYLIKTRGQQVTLSCSPISGHRSVSWYQQTPGQGLQFLFEYFSETQRNKGNFPGRFSGRQFSNSRSEMNVSTLELGDSALYLCASSPGTSGPYEQYFGPGTRLTVT.

The rearrangement links TRBV5-6 to TRBJ2-3; 8 bases map to TRBD2. Per germline, CDR1 SGHDT and CDR2 YYEEEE. The CDR3 sequence is 16 residues long. Trimming removed 2 bases from V and 2 bases from J; junction bases left unmatched: 7. CDR3: CASSFDLGGDTDTQYF. The CDR3 DNA follows: TGTGCCAGCAGCTTTGATCTCGGGGGGGACACAGATACGCAGTATTTT.

This clone was counted only a few times. CDR3 protein: CAISSTGEYGYTF. The CDR3 DNA reads TGTGCCATCAGCTCGACAGGGGAGTATGGCTACACCTTC. The chain carries TRBV10-3 and TRBJ1-2; 8 bases are a match to TRBD1. Per the germline V gene, CDR1 is ENHRY and CDR2 is SYGVKD. The CDR3 is made up of 13 amino acids. V trimming: 6 bases; J trimming: 5 bases; junction bases outside the gene matches: 5.

V gene TRBV10-1 combines with J gene TRBJ2-3, with D perhaps matching TRBD1 (6 bases). The CDR3 length is 15 residues. With 4 bases removed from V and 1 base from J, the gap between germline ends came to 12 bases. Germline values: CDR1 WNHNN, CDR2 SYGVQD (reference sequence). The CDR3 DNA reads as TGCGCCAGCAGTGCGACAGGCCGCGGCACAGATACGCAGTATTTT. Its translation: CASSATGRGTDTQYF.

The rearrangement joins TRBV12-5 to TRBJ1-2; 8 bases match TRBD1. Trimming at V came to 4 bases and at J to 4 bases, leaving 5 bases not matched to a gene. Germline V gives CDR1 LGHNT, CDR2 FRNRAP. The CDR3 is 14 residues long. CDR3 DNA: TGTGCTAGTGGTTGGGGGACAGGAAGCTATGGCTACACCTTC. This sequence encodes CASGWGTGSYGYTF.

This rearrangement joins TRBV4-2 to TRBJ2-2, with 7 bases matching TRBD1. This CDR3 is built from 16 residues. CDR1 and CDR2 (germline): LGHNA, YNFKEQ. Trimming took 0 bases from V and 4 from J; bases not matched to a gene: 5. The chain's CDR3 is CASSQDKGGLTGELFF. CDR3 in DNA: TGTGCCAGCAGCCAAGATAAAGGGGGCCTCACCGGGGAGCTGTTTTTT.

The chain joins TRBV2 to TRBJ2-7, with 9 bases that match TRBD1. Per the germline V gene, CDR1 is SNHLY and CDR2 is FYNNEI. V gave up 8 bases and J gave up 5 bases; unmatched junction bases: 4. This CDR3 has 12 residues. CDR3 sequence: CASGTGTHEQYF. The CDR3 coding sequence is TGTGCCAGCGGGACAGGGACCCACGAGCAGTACTTC.